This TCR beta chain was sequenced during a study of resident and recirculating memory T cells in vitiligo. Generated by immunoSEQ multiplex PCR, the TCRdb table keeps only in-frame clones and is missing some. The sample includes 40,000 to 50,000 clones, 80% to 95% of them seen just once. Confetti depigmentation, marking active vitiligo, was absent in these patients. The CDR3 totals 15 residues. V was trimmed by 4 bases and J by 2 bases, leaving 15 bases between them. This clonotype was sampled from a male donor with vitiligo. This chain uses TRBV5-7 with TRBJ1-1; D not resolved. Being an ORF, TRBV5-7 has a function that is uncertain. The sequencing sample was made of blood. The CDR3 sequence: CASSEGGLSNTEAFF. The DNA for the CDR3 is TGTGCCAGCAGCGAGGGCGGCCTCTCAAACACTGAAGCTTTCTTT.